The 11 T cell receptor beta chains below all came from one sample that was sequenced in a study of low-dose radiotherapy and immunotherapy resistance in tumors. The time point is: after trial treatment. As for treatment: LDRT plus nivolumab, ipilimumab, low-dose cyclophosphamide and aspirin (RACIN trial). Primers used for first-strand cDNA, a TRAV- and TRBV-specific set, covered both alpha and beta chains. The authors ran 20 PCR cycles to amplify TCRs with a constant-region primer and V-primer adapter. TCRdb re-called the reads through MiXCR, storing one row per CDR3 protein. Of roughly 100,000 distinct CDR3 sequences in the sample, 20% to 25% are singletons; the top ten hold around 13%. Source: PBMCs, taken after low-dose radiotherapy plus immunotherapy. The receptors stem from a female donor with ovarian cancer.

In its sample, this clonotype was seen a few times. It is likely a read error: a sequence one base away is far more abundant. The V gene is TRBV6-2 or TRBV6-3, the J gene TRBJ2-3; D not resolved. Germline assignment: CDR1 MNHEY and CDR2 SVGEGT. This CDR3 has 12 residues. CDR3 nucleotide sequence: TGTGCCAGCAGTGAAAGCACAGATACGCCGTATTTT. This sequence encodes CASSESTDTPYF.

Many counts were recorded for this clonotype. The gene calls are TRBV7-9 and TRBJ2-1; TRBD2 matches at 7 bases. Per germline, CDR1 SEHNR and CDR2 FQNEAQ (reference sequence). Trimming at V came to 5 bases and at J to 6 bases, leaving 7 bases not matched to a gene. This CDR3 spans 14 amino acids. The DNA of the CDR3 is TGTGCCAGCAGCCGCAGGGCGGGAGTCAATGAGCAGTTCTTC. This sequence encodes CASSRRAGVNEQFF.

This clonotype was detected ten times or more. The chain has TRBV6-2 or TRBV6-3 and TRBJ2-6; D is uncertain. There are 16 residues in the CDR3. Germline V gene data show CDR1 as MNHEY and CDR2 as SVGEGT. The V gene lost 5 bases and the J gene lost 2 bases, with 13 bases spanning the gap. The CDR3 DNA sequence: TGTGCCAGCAGTGCCTTTTTTGGGCCTGGGGCCAACGTCCTGACTTTC. Its protein product is CASSAFFGPGANVLTF.

The chain couples TRBV6-1 to TRBJ2-4, with D uncertain. This CDR3 spans 17 amino acids. Germline loops: CDR1 MNHNS, CDR2 SASEGT. Trimming shortened V by 2 bases and J by 0 bases, and 14 bases separated the two germline ends. For the CDR3, the DNA is TGTGCCAGCAGTGAAAGAGTAGGAACTCTAGCCAAAAACATTCAGTACTTC. Residues: CASSERVGTLAKNIQYF.

Worth noting for this clonotype: A far bigger clonotype differs at one base, so this is likely a read error. The chain joins TRBV6-1 to TRBJ2-7, with 9 bases identical to TRBD2. CDR1 is MNHNS and CDR2 is SASEGT in the germline V gene. The CDR3 is 16 amino acids. V gave up 1 base and J gave up 7 bases; unmatched junction bases: 11. The DNA of the CDR3 is TGTGCCAGCAGTGAAGGGACTAGCGTATTGGGTTATGAGCAGTACTTC. Translated: CASSEGTSVLGYEQYF.

V usage is TRBV7-2 and J usage is TRBJ2-2; 8 nucleotides align to TRBD1. This CDR3 has 16 amino acids. Germline V gene lookup returns CDR1 SGHTA and CDR2 FQGNSA. Losses at the gene ends were 5 bases for V and 6 bases for J; bases not matched to a gene: 11. Written as DNA, the CDR3 is TGTGCCAGCAGCCCCCCTGGGACAGGCGGCCCCGGGGAGCTGTTTTTT. Translated: CASSPPGTGGPGELFF.

The chain links TRBV12-3 or TRBV12-4 to TRBJ2-5; D uncertain. This CDR3 region has 12 residues. V shed 10 bases and J shed 5 bases, with 14 bases lying between them. CDR3 coding DNA: TGTGCCACCACAAACCTTAGTGAGACCCAGTACTTC. Encoded protein: CATTNLSETQYF.

In this sample, this clonotype turned up a few times. The CDR3 loop is CAWSVTTGGPDEQYF. In DNA form, the CDR3 reads TGTGCCTGGAGTGTAACGACGGGAGGGCCCGACGAGCAGTACTTC. This chain connects TRBV30 to TRBJ2-7, with 8 positions matching TRBD2. The CDR3 runs 15 residues. The ends lost 0 bases at V and 5 bases at J; junction bases unmatched: 9. CDR1 is GTSNPN and CDR2 is SVGIG in the germline V gene (reference sequence).

V gene TRBV28 combines with J gene TRBJ1-5, with D possibly TRBD1 on 5 matching bases. Germline V gene lookup returns CDR1 MDHEN and CDR2 SYDVKM. This CDR3 is built from 12 residues. The ends were cut back, 7 bases at V and 9 bases at J, with 13 bases in the middle. The CDR3 loop reads CASNPRGRPQHF. The DNA of the CDR3 is TGTGCCAGCAACCCAAGGGGACGGCCCCAGCATTTT.

Worth noting for this clonotype: A far larger clone is only one base removed, so a read error is likely. V usage is TRBV6-6 and J usage is TRBJ2-7; 11 bases align to TRBD2. Trimming took 5 bases from V and 7 from J; bases not matched to a gene: 16. The CDR3 extends over 17 amino acids. Germline values: CDR1 MNHNY, CDR2 SVGAGI (reference sequence). CDR3: CASSDMTSGVTYNEQYF. In nucleotides, the CDR3 is TGTGCCAGCAGTGATATGACTAGCGGGGTAACCTACAATGAGCAGTACTTC.

This clonotype was detected ten times or more. A junction end diverges from the germline sequence, so it may reflect a read error. V gene TRBV5-1 combines with J gene TRBJ2-5; D gene uncertain. This CDR3 region has 13 residues. CDR1 SGHRS and CDR2 YFSETQ come from the germline V gene. The CDR3: CASSLVQQETQYF. The CDR3 nucleotides read TGTGCCAGCAGCCTGGTCCAGCAAGAGACCCAGTACTTC.